This TCR beta chain was identified during a study of blood T cells in healthy people across ages. This clonotype was seen a handful of times. It may be a read error: a sequence one base away is much more abundant. A J-beta primer mix and a sample-barcoded 5' primer were used in a second PCR of roughly 6 to 12 cycles. TCRdb re-called the 5' RACE reads through MiXCR, storing one row per CDR3 protein. The table records roughly 700,000 distinct CDR3 sequences, about 32% of them present only once. CDR1 and CDR2 (germline): KGHDR, SFDVKD. V lost 3 bases, J lost 13 bases, and 21 bases lay in between. The CDR3 is 15 amino acids.

Sequenced material: blood. This TCR was sampled from an elderly woman in good health. The genes are TRBV24-1 and TRBJ2-4; D is possibly TRBD1 or TRBD2 (6 bases each). CDR3 in amino acids: CATSDPRGGYNEQYF. CDR3 nucleotides: TGTGCCACCAGTGATCCCAGGGGAGGCTACAATGAGCAGTACTTC.